These T cell receptor beta chains were read from a single sample in a study of T cells in Graves' hyperthyroidism and ophthalmopathy. TCRdb reanalysed the multiplex PCR reads using MiXCR and keeps one entry per CDR3 protein. The sample lists roughly 710,000 distinct CDR3 sequences; approximately 40% were seen once. The sample taken for sequencing was blood. Receptors were obtained from a middle-aged woman with Graves' hyperthyroidism. The CDR3 runs from the conserved cysteine through the conserved F or W. The D gene is left open where the match is weak. Some rows mark clone size as missing; the rest say once, few, many or name a class of expanded clone.

size: few; J: TRBJ1-5; D: -; V: TRBV6-2/TRBV6-3; DNA: TGTGCCAGCAGCTGGGAGGGCGACGGCAATCAGCCCCAGCATTTT; CDR3: CASSWEGDGNQPQHF
size: -; J: TRBJ2-7; D: -; V: TRBV7-9; DNA: TGTGCCTGGGGAAAGACCTACGAGCAGTACTTC; CDR3: CAWGKTYEQYF
size: -; J: TRBJ2-7; D: -; V: TRBV10-3; DNA: TGTGCCATCAGTGAGTCCGCGGGGGACAATGAGCAGTACTTC; CDR3: CAISESAGDNEQYF
size: many; J: TRBJ2-5; D: TRBD1; V: TRBV13; DNA: TGTGCCAGCAGCACCCGGACAGGGGGTGGGGAGACCCAGTACTTC; CDR3: CASSTRTGGGETQYF
size: -; J: TRBJ2-5; D: TRBD2; V: TRBV5-5; DNA: TGTGCCAGCAGCCTGACTAGCCAAATTCAAGAGACCCAGTACTTC; CDR3: CASSLTSQIQETQYF
size: -; J: TRBJ1-6; D: TRBD1; V: TRBV5-6; DNA: TGTGCCAGCAGCTTGCGGACAGGGGTCCCACCCCTCCACTTT; CDR3: CASSLRTGVPPLHF
size: -; J: TRBJ2-7; D: TRBD1; V: TRBV6-2/TRBV6-3; DNA: TGTGCCAGCACCCTGACAGGGGGCTGGTCCTACGAGCAGTACTTC; CDR3: CASTLTGGWSYEQYF
size: few; J: TRBJ1-5; D: TRBD1; V: TRBV6-2/TRBV6-3; DNA: TGTGCCAGCAGGGGATGGACAGGGAAGGGCAATCAGCCCCAGCATTTT; CDR3: CASRGWTGKGNQPQHF
size: -; J: TRBJ1-2; D: -; V: TRBV10-3; DNA: TGTGCCATGAGTGAGTCGGGACCGAGTCTCTATGGCTACACCTTC; CDR3: CAMSESGPSLYGYTF
size: many; J: TRBJ2-5; D: TRBD2; V: TRBV24-1; DNA: TGTGCCACCAGTGATTTAAAGGGGAGGGAAGAGACCCAGTACTTC; CDR3: CATSDLKGREETQYF
size: many; J: TRBJ1-4; D: -; V: TRBV10-3; DNA: TGTGCCATCAGTGATGATTCCGGGGAGAGTGAAAAACTGTTTTTT; CDR3: CAISDDSGESEKLFF
size: few; J: TRBJ1-5; D: -; V: TRBV4-1; DNA: TGCGCCAGCAGCCAAGTGTTGGCCCAGCCCCAGCATTTT; CDR3: CASSQVLAQPQHF
size: -; J: TRBJ1-4; D: TRBD1; V: TRBV19; DNA: TGTGCCAGTAGTACAAGACAGGGTAAGGATGAAAAACTGTTTTTT; CDR3: CASSTRQGKDEKLFF
size: many; J: TRBJ1-2; D: -; V: TRBV7-9; DNA: TGTGCCAGCAGCTTAGGCAAACAGGGTCGCTATGGCTACACCTTC; CDR3: CASSLGKQGRYGYTF